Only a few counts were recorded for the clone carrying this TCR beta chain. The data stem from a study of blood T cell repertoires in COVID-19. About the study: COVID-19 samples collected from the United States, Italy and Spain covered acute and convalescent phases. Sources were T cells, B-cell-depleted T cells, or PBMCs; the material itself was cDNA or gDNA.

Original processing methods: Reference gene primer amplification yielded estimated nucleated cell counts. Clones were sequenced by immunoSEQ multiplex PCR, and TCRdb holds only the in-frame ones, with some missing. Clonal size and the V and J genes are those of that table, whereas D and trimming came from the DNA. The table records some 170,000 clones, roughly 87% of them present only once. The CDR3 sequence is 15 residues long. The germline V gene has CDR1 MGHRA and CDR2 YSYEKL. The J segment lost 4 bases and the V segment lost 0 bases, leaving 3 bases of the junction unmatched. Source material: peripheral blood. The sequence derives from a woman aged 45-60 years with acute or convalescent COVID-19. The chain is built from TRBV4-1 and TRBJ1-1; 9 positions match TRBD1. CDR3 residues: CASSQEGQGRTEAFF. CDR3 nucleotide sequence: TGCGCCAGCAGCCAAGAGGGACAGGGTCGCACTGAAGCTTTCTTT.